Listed here are 9 T cell receptor beta chains from one sample, sequenced in a study of patients and donors after allogeneic stem cell transplantation (dated by TCRdb to the early 2020s). Receptor amplification or capture employed RT-PCR. Instrument on record: NextSeq 550. Starting from the raw public reads, TCRdb applied fastp trimming at Q25, assembled clones with MiXCR and retained in-frame beta chains. Here each entry gathers all rows of one CDR3 protein and keeps the most common genes and DNA. The sample table lists over 350,000 distinct CDR3 sequences, 16% of them with a count of one. The top ten hold over 6% of the sample. Sequencing used blood, either unsorted or a sorted T cell fraction (not recorded which). These receptors were obtained from a human donor who was either an allogeneic HSCT recipient or a stem cell or donor lymphocyte infusion donor (not recorded which). It is not recorded whose cells these are; they may come from a transplant donor.

This clonotype was seen repeatedly, ten times or more. This CDR3 reads CASSQSPGLAYNEQFF. CDR3 nucleotide sequence: TGTGCCAGCAGCCAGAGTCCGGGACTAGCCTACAATGAGCAGTTCTTC. The chain employs TRBV4-2 and TRBJ2-1, with 8 nucleotides matching TRBD2. Germline V CDR1 and CDR2: LGHNA, YNFKEQ. Trimming took 3 bases from V and 2 from J; bases not matched to a gene: 6. The CDR3 runs 16 residues.

V gene TRBV18 combines with J gene TRBJ2-2; TRBD2 agrees at 10 bases. The CDR3 contains 16 residues. The V and J ends lost 2 bases and 4 bases, in that order; junction bases with no gene match: 4. Germline V gene lookup returns CDR1 KGHSH and CDR2 LQKENI. CDR3 bases: TGTGCCAGCTCACCAAGTCCTAGCGGGAGCACCGGGGAGCTGTTTTTT. It translates to CASSPSPSGSTGELFF.

There are a few counts of this clonotype. The gene calls are TRBV4-2 and TRBJ2-5, with 9 bases matching TRBD1. This CDR3 spans 14 amino acids. The J segment lost 5 bases and the V segment lost 3 bases, leaving 4 bases of the junction unmatched. In germline, CDR1 is LGHNA, CDR2 YNFKEQ. DNA for the CDR3: TGTGCCAGCAGCCACCAACAGGGGGCGGAGACCCAGTACTTC. Translation gives CASSHQQGAETQYF.

Many counts were recorded for this clonotype. The V call is TRBV12-3 or TRBV12-4, the J call TRBJ2-2, with D possibly called TRBD1 or TRBD2 (5 bases each). This CDR3 region has 13 residues. V was cut by 3 bases and J by 6 bases, with 8 bases left in between. In DNA, the CDR3 is TGTGCCAGCAGTTTGGGGGTATCCGGGGAGCTGTTTTTT. Translated: CASSLGVSGELFF.

The chain links TRBV14 to TRBJ2-7; 12 bases agree with TRBD1. The CDR3 loop spans 16 amino acids. CDR1 SGHDN and CDR2 FVKESK come from the germline V gene. With V trimmed by 4 bases and J by 3 bases, 7 bases remained unmatched. Here the CDR3 reads CASSPPGTGGHYEQYF. The CDR3, as DNA: TGTGCCAGCAGCCCACCCGGGACAGGGGGCCACTACGAGCAGTACTTC.

The gene calls are TRBV20-1 and TRBJ1-4; D is ambiguous. Trimming removed 6 bases at V and 5 bases at J, with 19 bases between. Per germline, CDR1 DFQATT and CDR2 SNEGSKA (reference sequence). This CDR3 spans 15 amino acids. DNA for the CDR3: TGCAGTGCGACCCTCCGCCGGCCTACAAATGAAAAACTGTTTTTT. Amino acid sequence: CSATLRRPTNEKLFF.

This clonotype was counted at least ten times. This chain uses TRBV7-9 with TRBJ2-3; D unclear. The CDR3 covers 15 residues. V gave up 4 bases and J gave up 1 base, with 12 bases separating them. CDR1 SEHNR and CDR2 FQNEAQ come from the germline V gene (reference sequence). In DNA, the CDR3 is TGTGCCAGCAGCTCCATGGTACGGGGCACAGATACGCAGTATTTT. Protein product: CASSSMVRGTDTQYF.

The rearrangement uses TRBV14 and TRBJ2-1; D gene ambiguous. Trimming stripped 3 bases from V and 2 bases from J, with 20 bases between. The germline V gene has CDR1 SGHDN and CDR2 FVKESK. The CDR3 sequence is 18 residues long. CDR3 nucleotide sequence: TGTGCCAGCAGCCATCTTAGACCCGGCGACTCAGCCTACAATGAGCAGTTCTTC. Protein product: CASSHLRPGDSAYNEQFF.

This chain connects TRBV20-1 to TRBJ2-6, with D tentatively TRBD1 (5 bases). Trimming took 6 bases from V and 1 from J, leaving 7 bases between them. Germline assignment: CDR1 DFQATT and CDR2 SNEGSKA (reference sequence). The CDR3 is 13 amino acids. Written as DNA, the CDR3 is TGCAGTGCCAGGGATTCTGGGGCCAACGTCCTGACTTTC. This gives the protein CSARDSGANVLTF.